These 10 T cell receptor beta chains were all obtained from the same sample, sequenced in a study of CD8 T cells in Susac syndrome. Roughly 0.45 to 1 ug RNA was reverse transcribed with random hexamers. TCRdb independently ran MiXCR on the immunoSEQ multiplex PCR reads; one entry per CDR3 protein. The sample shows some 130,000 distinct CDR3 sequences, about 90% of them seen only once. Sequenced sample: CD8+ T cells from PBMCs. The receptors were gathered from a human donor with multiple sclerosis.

As DNA, the CDR3 is TGTGCCAGCAGCGTAGCTATCGACAGCGCCCAACGCGGTGGCTACACCTTC. Translation gives CASSVAIDSAQRGGYTF. This chain connects TRBV9 to TRBJ1-2; D is perhaps TRBD1 (5 bases). The CDR3 has 17 amino acids. CDR1 is SGDLS, CDR2 YYNGEE, per germline. Trimming shortened V by 0 bases and J by 7 bases, and 22 bases separated the two germline ends.

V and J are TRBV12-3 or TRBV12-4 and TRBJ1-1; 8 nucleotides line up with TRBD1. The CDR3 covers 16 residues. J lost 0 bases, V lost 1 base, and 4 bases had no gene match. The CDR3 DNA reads TGTGCCAGCAGTTTAGGCAGGGGGCAGGTGAACACTGAAGCTTTCTTT. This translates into CASSLGRGQVNTEAFF.

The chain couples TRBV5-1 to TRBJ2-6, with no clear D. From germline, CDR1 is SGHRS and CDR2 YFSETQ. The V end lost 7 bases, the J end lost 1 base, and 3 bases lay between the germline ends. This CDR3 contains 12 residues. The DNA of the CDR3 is TGCGCCAGCGAATCTGGGGCCAACGTCCTGACTTTC. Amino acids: CASESGANVLTF.

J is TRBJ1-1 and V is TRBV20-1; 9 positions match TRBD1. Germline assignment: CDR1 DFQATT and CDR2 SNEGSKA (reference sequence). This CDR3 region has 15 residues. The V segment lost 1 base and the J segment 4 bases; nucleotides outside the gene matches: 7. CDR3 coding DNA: TGCAGTGCTAGAGCATTGGGACAGGGCGGCACTGAAGCTTTCTTT. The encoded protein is CSARALGQGGTEAFF.

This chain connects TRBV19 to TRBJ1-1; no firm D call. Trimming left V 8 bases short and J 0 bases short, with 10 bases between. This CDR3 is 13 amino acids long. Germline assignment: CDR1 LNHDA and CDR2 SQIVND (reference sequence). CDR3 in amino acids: CASGRHMNTEAFF. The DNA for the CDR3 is TGTGCCAGTGGGAGACACATGAACACTGAAGCTTTCTTT.

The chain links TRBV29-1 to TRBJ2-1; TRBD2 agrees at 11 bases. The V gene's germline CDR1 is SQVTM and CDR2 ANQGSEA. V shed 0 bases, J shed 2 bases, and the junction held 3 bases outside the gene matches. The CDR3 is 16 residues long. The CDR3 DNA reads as TGCAGCGTTGAAGATTCGGGACTAGCGGCCTACAATGAGCAGTTCTTC. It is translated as CSVEDSGLAAYNEQFF.

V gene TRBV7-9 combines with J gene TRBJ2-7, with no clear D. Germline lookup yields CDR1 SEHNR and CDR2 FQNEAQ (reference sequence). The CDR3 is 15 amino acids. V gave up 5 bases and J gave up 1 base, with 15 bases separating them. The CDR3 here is CASSPLLSVSYEQYF. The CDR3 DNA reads TGTGCCAGCAGCCCCTTGCTCAGCGTATCCTACGAGCAGTACTTC.

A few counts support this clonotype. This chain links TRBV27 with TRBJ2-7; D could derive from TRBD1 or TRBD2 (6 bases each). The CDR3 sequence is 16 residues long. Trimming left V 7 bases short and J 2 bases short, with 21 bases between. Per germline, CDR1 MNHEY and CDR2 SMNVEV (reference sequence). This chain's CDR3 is CASTRKGGPRPYEQYF. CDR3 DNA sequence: TGTGCCAGCACCCGTAAGGGGGGCCCACGCCCCTACGAGCAGTACTTC.

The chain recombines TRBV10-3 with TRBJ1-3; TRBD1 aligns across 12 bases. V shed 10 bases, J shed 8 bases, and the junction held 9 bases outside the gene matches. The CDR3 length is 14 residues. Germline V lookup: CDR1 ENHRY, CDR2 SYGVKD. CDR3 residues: CATGPGQGAYTIYF. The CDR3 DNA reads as TGTGCCACCGGCCCGGGACAGGGGGCTTACACCATATATTTT.

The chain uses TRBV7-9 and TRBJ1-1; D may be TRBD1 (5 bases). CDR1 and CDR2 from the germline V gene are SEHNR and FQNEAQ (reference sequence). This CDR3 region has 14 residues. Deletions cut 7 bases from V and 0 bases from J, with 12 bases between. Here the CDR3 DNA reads TGTGCCAGCACCCCGACAGCTATGAACACTGAAGCTTTCTTT. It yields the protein CASTPTAMNTEAFF.